These 32 T cell receptor beta chains originate from one sample sequenced in a study of T-cell memory formation after mild COVID-19. MiXCR, applied by TCRdb to the 5' RACE reads, yields one record per CDR3 protein. The sample lists 350,000 to 450,000 distinct CDR3 sequences, 20% to 25% seen once, with 8.8% in the top ten. Sequenced material: PBMCs or a T cell subset sorted from them (not recorded which). These receptors were taken from an adult woman who had mild COVID-19 (a few samples of this study predate the infection). Cell type and time point are not known.

The chain combines TRBV7-6 with TRBJ2-7; possible D gene TRBD1, 5 bases. The CDR3 is 15 residues long. V dropped 5 bases and J dropped 2 bases, with 16 bases sitting between them. Per germline, CDR1 SGHVS and CDR2 FNYEAQ. Here the CDR3 DNA reads TGTGCCAGCAGCCAAACCGCAGGGCCCCCCTACGAGCAGTACTTC. Translated, it gives CASSQTAGPPYEQYF.

In this sample, this clonotype turned up a few times. V gene TRBV6-6 combines with J gene TRBJ1-2; 8 bases align to TRBD1. Per germline, CDR1 MNHNY and CDR2 SVGAGI (reference sequence). J gave up 2 bases and V 8 bases, and 4 bases lay outside the gene matches. The CDR3 sequence is 13 residues long. The CDR3 sequence is CASRDRPNYGYTF. CDR3 nucleotide sequence: TGTGCCAGCCGGGACAGGCCCAACTATGGCTACACCTTC.

The rearrangement uses TRBV5-4 and TRBJ2-7; no firm D call. The length of the CDR3 is 16 residues. Trimming left V 4 bases short and J 0 bases short, with 17 bases between. The germline V gene has CDR1 SGHNT and CDR2 YYREEE (reference sequence). The CDR3 sequence is CASSPGGRTASYEQYF. DNA for the CDR3: TGTGCCAGCAGCCCGGGCGGTCGAACAGCCTCCTACGAGCAGTACTTC. Based on the CDR3 plus reference TRBV5-4 and TRBJ2-7, the full variable domain is ETGVTQSPTHLIKTRGQQVTLRCSSQSGHNTVSWYQQALGQGPQFIFQYYREEENGRGNFPPRFSGLQFPNYSSELNVNALELDDSALYLCASSPGGRTASYEQYFGPGTRLTVT.

The chain carries TRBV12-3 or TRBV12-4 and TRBJ1-3; D is uncertain. V was trimmed by 1 base and J by 8 bases, leaving 12 bases between them. CDR3 size: 14 residues. CDR3 in amino acids: CASSLGSLRDTIYF. As DNA, the CDR3 is TGTGCCAGCAGTTTAGGCTCACTTAGGGACACCATATATTTT.

This clonotype was recorded many times. The V call is TRBV7-8, the J call TRBJ1-5; 8 positions agree with TRBD1. CDR3 size: 17 residues. V dropped 2 bases and J dropped 0; count of bases not matched to a gene: 6. Germline lookup yields CDR1 SGHVS and CDR2 FQNEAQ. CDR3 sequence reads: CASSLLADRASNQPQHF. For the CDR3, the DNA is TGTGCCAGCAGCTTATTGGCGGACAGGGCTAGCAATCAGCCCCAGCATTTT.

The chain joins TRBV5-1 to TRBJ2-7; TRBD2 aligns across 9 bases. V shed 6 bases, J shed 3 bases, and the junction held 10 bases outside the gene matches. This CDR3 is 15 amino acids long. From germline, CDR1 is SGHRS and CDR2 YFSETQ. The CDR3 DNA is TGCGCCAGCAAAATTGAGGCTAGCGGGATCTACGAGCAGTACTTC. It translates to CASKIEASGIYEQYF.

This clonotype was detected ten times or more. The CDR3 spells CASSLGGTTDTQYF. The CDR3 DNA is TGTGCCAGCAGCTTAGGGGGAACCACAGATACGCAGTATTTT. The chain employs TRBV7-3 and TRBJ2-3, with D perhaps assigned TRBD1 or TRBD2 (5 bases each). This CDR3 is built from 14 residues. V lost 2 bases and J lost 2, with 8 bases in between. Germline V gives CDR1 SGHTA, CDR2 FQGTGA. Together with reference TRBV7-3 and TRBJ2-3, the CDR3 gives the full variable domain: GAGVSQTPSNKVTEKGKYVELRCDPISGHTALYWYRQSLGQGPEFLIYFQGTGAADDSGLPNDRFFAVRPEGSVSTLKIQRTERGDSAVYLCASSLGGTTDTQYFGPGTRLTVL.

This clonotype was seen more than once but under ten times. The V call is TRBV6-2 or TRBV6-3, the J call TRBJ2-6, with D possibly TRBD2 on 5 matching bases. Germline-derived CDR1 and CDR2 are MNHEY and SVGEGT. The length of the CDR3 is 15 residues. Trimming cost V 0 bases and J 3 bases, with 6 bases left between them. The CDR3 bases are TGTGCCAGCAGTTACTCGAGGGATGGGGCCAACGTCCTGACTTTC. As protein: CASSYSRDGANVLTF.

The chain joins TRBV5-1 to TRBJ2-7; 7 bases align to TRBD2. CDR3 length: 15 amino acids. Per the germline V gene, CDR1 is SGHRS and CDR2 is YFSETQ. V dropped 2 bases and J dropped 4; count of bases not matched to a gene: 9. The CDR3 bases are TGCGCCAGCAGCTTCTCAGGCGGGAGTCAATACGAGCAGTACTTC. It is translated as CASSFSGGSQYEQYF.

The chain combines TRBV6-1 with TRBJ1-2; the D gene is possibly TRBD1 (5 bases). The germline V gene has CDR1 MNHNS and CDR2 SASEGT. Trimming took 2 bases from V and 3 from J, leaving 10 bases between them. There are 14 residues in the CDR3. The CDR3 reads CASSESGYDYGYTF. In DNA form, the CDR3 reads TGTGCCAGCAGTGAATCAGGGTATGACTATGGCTACACCTTC.

DNA for the CDR3: TGTGCCAGCAGACGTGGGACAGGGGGGTCACCCCTCCACTTT. Protein product: CASRRGTGGSPLHF. This rearrangement joins TRBV12-3 or TRBV12-4 to TRBJ1-6; 11 bases fit TRBD1. CDR3 length: 14 amino acids. V shed 6 bases, J shed 10 bases, and the junction held 5 bases outside the gene matches.

The chain uses TRBV29-1 and TRBJ2-7, with 7 bases matching TRBD1. The ends lost 7 bases at V and 2 bases at J; junction bases unmatched: 8. Germline values: CDR1 SQVTM, CDR2 ANQGSEA. This CDR3 contains 13 residues. CDR3 amino acids: CSASRDRTYEQYF. The CDR3 DNA reads TGCAGCGCGAGTAGGGACAGAACCTACGAGCAGTACTTC.

This chain links TRBV12-3 or TRBV12-4 with TRBJ1-2; possible D gene TRBD1, 6 bases. CDR3 length: 14 amino acids. V was cut by 6 bases and J by 4 bases, with 15 bases left in between. CDR3 DNA sequence: TGTGCCAGCAGAAGACAGGCCCGTAGCTATGGCTACACCTTC. It yields the protein CASRRQARSYGYTF.

This sequence joins TRBV30 and TRBJ2-1; D call uncertain. The V gene's germline CDR1 is GTSNPN and CDR2 SVGIG (reference sequence). This CDR3 has 12 residues. With 0 bases removed from V and 8 bases from J, the gap between germline ends came to 8 bases. CDR3 DNA sequence: TGTGCCTGGAGTGTCAAGGGTCATGAGCAGTTCTTC. Translation gives CAWSVKGHEQFF. Looking up the rest from reference TRBV30 and TRBJ2-1 gives the full variable domain: SQTIHQWPATLVQPVGSPLSLECTVEGTSNPNLYWYRQAAGRGLQLLFYSVGIGQISSEVPQNLSASRPQDRQFILSSKKLLLSDSGFYLCAWSVKGHEQFFGPGTRLTVL.

The chain couples TRBV11-3 to TRBJ2-7; 8 bases are shared with TRBD1. The CDR3 length is 16 residues. V shed 3 bases, J shed 0 bases, and the junction held 7 bases outside the gene matches. CDR1 SGHNT and CDR2 YENEEA come from the germline V gene. The CDR3 loop is CASSFMGTGISYEQYF. The CDR3 DNA sequence: TGTGCCAGCAGCTTTATGGGGACAGGAATCTCCTACGAGCAGTACTTC.

This clonotype has more than one count but fewer than ten. The rearrangement links TRBV11-2 to TRBJ2-7, with TRBD2 identical over 7 bases. Germline V lookup: CDR1 SGHAT, CDR2 FQNNGV. This CDR3 comprises 14 residues. Trimming cost V 2 bases and J 4 bases; bases outside gene matches: 5. The CDR3 DNA reads as TGTGCCAGCAGCTTAACTTCTAGCGGATACGAGCAGTACTTC. The encoded protein is CASSLTSSGYEQYF.

The V call is TRBV7-9, the J call TRBJ1-1; D is ambiguous. CDR1 is SEHNR, CDR2 FQNEAQ, per germline (reference sequence). Between the trimmed V and J ends, which lost 3 bases and 0 bases, there was a span of 8 bases. The CDR3 length is 14 residues. This CDR3 reads CASSFAFMNTEAFF. The CDR3 region has the DNA TGTGCCAGCAGCTTCGCATTCATGAACACTGAAGCTTTCTTT.

The rearrangement links TRBV4-3 to TRBJ1-1; perhaps TRBD1 as D (6 bases). Germline lookup yields CDR1 LGHNA and CDR2 YSLEER. The CDR3 consists of 15 residues. The V and J ends lost 0 bases and 0 bases respectively, with 8 bases between them. This CDR3 is CASSQDRGLNTEAFF. Written as DNA, the CDR3 is TGCGCCAGCAGCCAAGACAGGGGATTGAACACTGAAGCTTTCTTT.

The CDR3 here is CASSSGTGTPRDTQYF. The CDR3 DNA follows: TGTGCCAGCAGCTCTGGTACCGGGACCCCGCGTGATACGCAGTATTTT. The chain combines TRBV5-8 with TRBJ2-3; possibly TRBD1 or TRBD2 for D (5 bases each). Trimming removed 3 bases from V and 6 bases from J, with 20 bases in between. Germline lookup yields CDR1 SGHTS and CDR2 YDEGEE. The CDR3 is 16 amino acids.

This clonotype was observed at least ten times. This chain's CDR3 is CASSVSSTSTDTQYF. CDR3 DNA: TGTGCCAGCAGCGTGTCTTCCACTAGCACAGATACGCAGTATTTT. This rearrangement joins TRBV9 to TRBJ2-3; D is unclear. Between the trimmed V and J ends, which lost 2 bases and 0 bases, there was a span of 10 bases. The CDR3 runs 15 residues. Germline lookup yields CDR1 SGDLS and CDR2 YYNGEE.

The gene calls are TRBV19 and TRBJ2-7; maybe TRBD2 (5 bases). Trimming removed 6 bases at V and 7 bases at J, with 16 bases between. Germline V gene sequence: CDR1 LNHDA, CDR2 SQIVND (reference sequence). The CDR3 has 13 residues. CDR3 loop: CASRPGPGWEQYF. In DNA, the CDR3 is TGTGCCAGTAGACCGGGCCCGGGGTGGGAGCAGTACTTC.

V usage is TRBV5-8 and J usage is TRBJ2-6; D is undetermined. The ends were cut back, 7 bases at V and 2 bases at J, with 10 bases in the middle. This CDR3 has 14 amino acids. The germline V gene has CDR1 SGHTS and CDR2 YDEGEE. In DNA form, the CDR3 reads TGTGCCAGCCAAGAGGTCCCTGGGGCCAACGTCCTGACTTTC. Its translation is CASQEVPGANVLTF.

This sequence joins TRBV6-5 and TRBJ2-7; D unresolved. The V end lost 2 bases, the J end lost 3 bases, and 11 bases lay between the germline ends. The V gene's germline CDR1 is MNHEY and CDR2 SVGAGI. CDR3 length equals 14 residues. The CDR3 region has the DNA TGTGCCAGCAGTTACGGTCAGAGCAGCTACGAGCAGTACTTC. Protein: CASSYGQSSYEQYF.

In its sample, this clonotype was seen a few times. The rearrangement uses TRBV7-6 and TRBJ2-3, with 7 bases aligning to TRBD2. Germline V gene data show CDR1 as SGHVS and CDR2 as FNYEAQ. CDR3 size: 16 residues. Trimming cost V 2 bases and J 5 bases; bases outside gene matches: 10. CDR3 in DNA: TGTGCCAGCAGCTTAAGGTTAGCGGGTGGCGGAGATACGCAGTATTTT. The encoded protein is CASSLRLAGGGDTQYF.

The V gene is TRBV11-1, the J gene TRBJ1-3; D unresolved. V was shortened by 2 bases and J by 7 bases, with 9 bases between the two germline ends. The CDR3 has 13 amino acids. The germline V gene encodes CDR1 SGHAT and CDR2 FQDESV (reference sequence). CDR3 bases: TGTGCCAGCAGCTTACCCTTAAGTAACACCATATATTTT. Its translation: CASSLPLSNTIYF. Full variable domain (remainder filled in from reference TRBV11-1 and TRBJ1-3): EAEVAQSPRYKITEKSQAVAFWCDPISGHATLYWYRQILGQGPELLVQFQDESVVDDSQLPKDRFSAERLKGVDSTLKIQPAELGDSAMYLCASSLPLSNTIYFGEGSWLTVV.

V and J are TRBV12-3 or TRBV12-4 and TRBJ2-3; no reliable D call. V lost 8 bases to trimming and J lost 4 bases, with 10 bases between them. The CDR3 loop spans 12 amino acids. The CDR3 spells CASLLTADTQYF. The CDR3 bases are TGTGCCAGCCTTTTGACCGCAGATACGCAGTATTTT.

This clonotype was observed a handful of times. This chain joins TRBV6-5 and TRBJ2-3; possible D gene TRBD2, 5 bases. The CDR3 runs 15 residues. Germline assignment: CDR1 MNHEY and CDR2 SVGAGI. V dropped 4 bases and J dropped 2 bases, with 13 bases sitting between them. CDR3 in amino acids: CASSWRLANTDTQYF. The CDR3, as DNA: TGTGCCAGCAGTTGGAGGCTAGCCAACACAGATACGCAGTATTTT.

This rearrangement joins TRBV7-9 to TRBJ2-5; no clear D gene. Trimming shortened V by 3 bases and J by 9 bases, and 11 bases separated the two germline ends. The CDR3 is 12 amino acids. Germline V CDR1 and CDR2: SEHNR, FQNEAQ (reference sequence). CDR3 sequence reads: CASSFGTLAQYF. For the CDR3, the DNA is TGTGCCAGCAGCTTTGGCACCCTGGCCCAGTACTTC.

On this clonotype: The junction departs from the called germline gene at one end, perhaps through a read error. This sequence joins TRBV12-3 or TRBV12-4 and TRBJ1-5, with D unclear. The CDR3 is made up of 17 amino acids. Here the CDR3 reads CASSLAPSDTSHQPQHF. The CDR3 DNA is TGTGCCAGCAGTTTAGCCCCTTCAGATACTAGCCATCAGCCCCAGCATTTT.

The rearrangement uses TRBV18 and TRBJ2-1, with no clear D. The CDR3 is made up of 15 amino acids. Germline CDR1 KGHSH, CDR2 LQKENI. Trimming took 3 bases from V and 6 from J, leaving 15 bases between them. The CDR3 DNA sequence: TGTGCCAGCTCACCGGGTCCAGCCAGCAGCAATGAGCAGTTCTTC. Its protein is CASSPGPASSNEQFF.

This CDR3 reads CASSGQAGGFVTDTQYF. The CDR3 bases are TGTGCCAGCAGCGGTCAAGCGGGGGGATTCGTCACAGATACGCAGTATTTT. The genes are TRBV3-1 and TRBJ2-3, with 9 bases fitting TRBD2. The CDR3 has 17 residues. The germline gives CDR1 LGHDT, CDR2 YNNKEL (reference sequence). V shed 5 bases, J shed 2 bases, and the junction held 11 bases outside the gene matches.

This chain connects TRBV5-1 to TRBJ2-6; D may be TRBD1 (6 bases). Germline V gives CDR1 SGHRS, CDR2 YFSETQ. Deletions cut 1 base from V and 0 bases from J, with 11 bases between. The CDR3 length is 17 residues. CDR3 protein: CASSLTGMSSGANVLTF. The DNA of the CDR3 is TGCGCCAGCAGCTTGACAGGGATGAGCTCTGGGGCCAACGTCCTGACTTTC.